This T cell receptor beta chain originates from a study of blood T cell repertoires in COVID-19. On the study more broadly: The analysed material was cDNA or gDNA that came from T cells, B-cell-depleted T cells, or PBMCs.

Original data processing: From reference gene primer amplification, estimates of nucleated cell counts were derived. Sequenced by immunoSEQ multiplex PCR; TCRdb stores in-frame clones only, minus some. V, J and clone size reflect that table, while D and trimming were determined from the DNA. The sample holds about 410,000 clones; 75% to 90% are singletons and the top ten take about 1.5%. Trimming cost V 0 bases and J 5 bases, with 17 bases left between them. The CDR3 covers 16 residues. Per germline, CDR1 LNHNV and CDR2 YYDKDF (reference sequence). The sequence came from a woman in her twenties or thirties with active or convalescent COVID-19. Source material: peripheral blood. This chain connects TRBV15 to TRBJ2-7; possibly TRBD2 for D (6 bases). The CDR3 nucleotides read TGTGCCACCAGCAGAGAAGGGCTAGCGCCGACGAACGAGCAGTACTTC. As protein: CATSREGLAPTNEQYF. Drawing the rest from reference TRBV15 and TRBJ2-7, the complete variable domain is DAMVIQNPRYQVTQFGKPVTLSCSQTLNHNVMYWYQQKSSQAPKLLFHYYDKDFNNEADTPDNFQSRRPNTSFCFLDIRSPGLGDTAMYLCATSREGLAPTNEQYFGPGTRLTVT.